The clone carrying this TCR beta chain is a singleton in its sample. Its antigen is still unknown. The sample originates from a study of cytomegalovirus exposure and HLA in healthy donors. In the study overall: The 120 or so validation repertoires were produced on the same platform as the 670 or so repertoires of the first cohort. This was reported in a later analysis. Findings and limits, study-wide: Most observed TCR sequences were rare, whereas some public TCRs were detected in many donors. Investigators reported approximately 150 TCR beta chains as tied to cytomegalovirus.

This table comes from immunoSEQ multiplex PCR, and its TCRdb copy is limited to in-frame clones, with some not included. The table lists about 360,000 clones, roughly 85% of them singletons. CDR1 and CDR2 from the germline V gene are SGHVS and FQNEAQ. With V trimmed by 6 bases and J by 2 bases, 2 bases remained unmatched. CDR3 length: 15 residues. This TCR came from a woman between 18 and 29 years old in good health and CMV-seronegative. The chain recombines TRBV7-8 with TRBJ1-4; 11 bases map to TRBD1. Input material: PBMCs. The CDR3 DNA sequence: TGTGCCAGCAGGGACAGGGGGCGTACTAATGAAAAACTGTTTTTT. Translated, it gives CASRDRGRTNEKLFF.